This entry lists 4 T cell receptor beta chains sequenced from one sample in a study of identical twins. TCRdb re-called the 5' RACE reads with MiXCR, one entry per CDR3 protein. The repertoire holds 550,000 to 700,000 distinct CDR3 sequences, approximately 9.6% seen once, with approximately 3.2% in the top ten. These same data were also listed under a study on yellow fever vaccine responses in identical twins.

Input material: PBMCs. The receptor set was obtained from a woman between 18 and 29 years old in good health.

The chain is built from TRBV20-1 and TRBJ2-2; TRBD2 matches at 9 bases. The CDR3 is made up of 18 amino acids. The trim removed 3 bases at V and 5 bases at J, leaving 16 bases unmatched. Germline assignment: CDR1 DFQATT and CDR2 SNEGSKA (reference sequence). CDR3 nucleotide sequence: TGCAGTGCTAGTTCTCCCCCCACTACTAGCGGGCCTACCGGGGAGCTGTTTTTT. Its protein product is CSASSPPTTSGPTGELFF.

This clonotype came up many times. This chain joins TRBV12-3 or TRBV12-4 and TRBJ2-2; TRBD1 matches 8 bases. The junction had 13 bases not matched to a gene; V was cut back by 7 bases and J by 6 bases. This CDR3 comprises 16 residues. The CDR3 loop is CASISLVGQGSGELFF. The CDR3 bases are TGTGCCAGCATATCTCTTGTAGGACAGGGCTCCGGGGAGCTGTTTTTT.

This clonotype was observed a few times. The rearrangement joins TRBV6-1 to TRBJ2-5; TRBD1 aligns across 7 bases. The CDR3 extends over 13 amino acids. With 7 bases clipped from V and 1 base from J, the junction kept 3 bases outside the gene matches. Germline CDR1 MNHNS, CDR2 SASEGT. CDR3 region: CASIGTVQETQYF. The CDR3 bases are TGTGCCAGCATAGGGACAGTCCAAGAGACCCAGTACTTC.

The sample holds a few counts of this clonotype. J is TRBJ2-3 and V is TRBV11-1, with D perhaps TRBD1 (5 bases). CDR3 size: 14 residues. Trimming took off 4 bases at V and 4 bases at J, with 12 bases between the two ends. The germline gives CDR1 SGHAT, CDR2 FQDESV (reference sequence). The CDR3 DNA follows: TGTGCCAGCAGCTCACGAAGGGGCTCAGATACGCAGTATTTT. Translating gives CASSSRRGSDTQYF.